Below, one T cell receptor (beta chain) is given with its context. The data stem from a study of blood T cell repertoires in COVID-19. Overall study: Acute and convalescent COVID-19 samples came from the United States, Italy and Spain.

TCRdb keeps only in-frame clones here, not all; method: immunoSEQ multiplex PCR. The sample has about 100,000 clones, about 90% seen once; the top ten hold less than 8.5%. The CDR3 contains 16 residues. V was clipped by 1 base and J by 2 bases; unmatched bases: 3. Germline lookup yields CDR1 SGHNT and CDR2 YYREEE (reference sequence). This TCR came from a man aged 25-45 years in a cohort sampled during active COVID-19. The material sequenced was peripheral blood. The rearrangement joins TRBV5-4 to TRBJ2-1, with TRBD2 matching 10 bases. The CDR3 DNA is TGTGCCAGCAGCTTGTCTAGCGGGGGCCCCTACAATGAGCAGTTCTTC. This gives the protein CASSLSSGGPYNEQFF.